This is a list of T cell receptor beta chains from one sample in a study of T cell changes during pregnancy in multiple sclerosis. Using immunoSEQ multiplex PCR, the repertoire was profiled, and TCRdb retains in-frame clones only, with some absent. Of approximately 50,000 clones in the sample, about nine tenths are singletons; the top ten hold almost 6.5%. The sample was peripheral blood, taken in the third trimester of pregnancy. Receptors were obtained from a female donor in good health, enrolled as a control in a pregnancy study. Each CDR3 is given with its conserved first and last residue. Each record gives: D gene, V gene, clone size, J gene, CDR3 DNA, CDR3 protein. A D gene is named only where the DNA matches it firmly. The size of a clone is reported for some rows only, either as once, few or many, or as a class for expanded clones.

TRBD1,TRBV10-3,-,TRBJ1-5,TGTGCCATCAGTCCGGACAGGGGTTACAATCAGCCCCAGCATTTT,CAISPDRGYNQPQHF
TRBD2,TRBV11-3,once,TRBJ2-5,TGTGCCAGCAGCTTAGGCAGAGCTAGCGGTAATCAAGAGACCCAGTACTTC,CASSLGRASGNQETQYF
-,TRBV6-4,-,TRBJ2-3,TGTGCCAGCAGTGACTCGACTAGCACAGATACGCAGTATTTT,CASSDSTSTDTQYF
TRBD2,TRBV28,-,TRBJ2-7,TGTGCCAGCACTCTAGCGGCCGGCGGGGCCCAGTACTTC,CASTLAAGGAQYF
TRBD1,TRBV27,-,TRBJ1-1,TGTGCCAGCAGTTTATCTAGGACAGGGTGGGGGACTGAAGCTTTCTTT,CASSLSRTGWGTEAFF
-,TRBV10-3,-,TRBJ1-4,TGTGCCATCAGTGAAAATCCGCAGGGTGAAAAACTGTTTTTT,CAISENPQGEKLFF
-,TRBV6-5,-,TRBJ2-7,TGTGCCAGCAGTTCCCGGGGCTACGAGCAGTACTTC,CASSSRGYEQYF
-,TRBV6-1,-,TRBJ2-2,TGTGCCAGCAGAGAGACTAGTGGGAGCACCGGGGAGCTGTTTTTT,CASRETSGSTGELFF
TRBD1,TRBV29-1,-,TRBJ1-4,TGCAGCGTCTGGGGACAGGGATTAGGAAAACTGTTTTTT,CSVWGQGLGKLFF
-,TRBV10-2,-,TRBJ1-1,TGCGCCAGCAGTGAGTTCTGGAACACTGAAGCTTTCTTT,CASSEFWNTEAFF
TRBD1,TRBV6-1,-,TRBJ2-2,TGTGCCAGCAGTGAAACCGGACAGGGGGCCGGCGGGGAGCTGTTTTTT,CASSETGQGAGGELFF
TRBD2,TRBV7-9,medium-sized,TRBJ2-1,TGTGCCAGCAGCTTAGCTAGCGGGGGGGTCTACAATGAGCAGTTCTTC,CASSLASGGVYNEQFF
-,TRBV4-1,-,TRBJ2-7,TGCGCCAGCAGCCACAACACCCACGGGTCCTACGAGCAGTACTTC,CASSHNTHGSYEQYF
-,TRBV30,-,TRBJ1-3,TGTGCCGGACAGACAGGACGCATCTCTGGAAACACCATATATTTT,CAGQTGRISGNTIYF
-,TRBV12-5,-,TRBJ1-1,TGTGCTAGTGGTTTGGTATCTGGGACACCCAACACTGAAGCTTTCTTT,CASGLVSGTPNTEAFF
-,TRBV23-1,-,TRBJ1-6,TGCGCCTGCGGGGGGGGAGAGAGATCACCCCTCCACTTT,CACGGGERSPLHF
-,TRBV7-8,-,TRBJ1-2,TGTGCCAGCAGCTTACGGGGGGAAAGTGGCTACACCTTC,CASSLRGESGYTF
-,TRBV9,-,TRBJ1-1,TGTGCCAGCAGCGTGAAAGCGAACACTGAAGCTTTCTTT,CASSVKANTEAFF
TRBD2,TRBV4-1,-,TRBJ2-1,TGCGCCAGCAGCCCGAGTAGCGGGAGAGGGACCTACAATGAGCAGTTCTTC,CASSPSSGRGTYNEQFF
-,TRBV10-3,-,TRBJ1-1,TGTGCCATCAGAGGCGACAGGTCCCTGAACACTGAAGCTTTCTTT,CAIRGDRSLNTEAFF
-,TRBV25-1,once,TRBJ1-1,TGTGCCAGCAGTGCCGGCGGGGGGATCACTGAAGCTTTCTTT,CASSAGGGITEAFF
-,TRBV6-4,-,TRBJ1-2,TGTGCCAGCAGTGACAGTGACACCTATGGCTACACCTTC,CASSDSDTYGYTF
-,TRBV27,once,TRBJ1-6,TGTGCCAGCAGTTACGACAGGACCAATAATTCACCCCTCCACTTT,CASSYDRTNNSPLHF
TRBD1,TRBV10-3,-,TRBJ2-3,TGTGCCATCAGCCCCACAGGGGTGGTCACAGATACGCAGTATTTT,CAISPTGVVTDTQYF
-,TRBV5-4,few,TRBJ2-3,TGTGCCAGCAGCTTGGGAGGGAAGATTTCGGATACGCAGTATTTT,CASSLGGKISDTQYF
TRBD2,TRBV15,-,TRBJ2-3,TGTGCCACCAGGAGCGGGGGATTCACAGATACGCAGTATTTT,CATRSGGFTDTQYF
-,TRBV19,once,TRBJ1-5,TGTGCCAGTAGTATCTTAGGGCAGGGTGGGAATCAGCCCCAGCATTTT,CASSILGQGGNQPQHF
-,TRBV9,once,TRBJ1-3,TGTGCCAGCAGCCCTCTTACAGTGAGCTCTGGAAACACCATATATTTT,CASSPLTVSSGNTIYF
-,TRBV18,-,TRBJ2-2,TGTGCCAGCTCACCACCGAAGGGAGTCAACACCGGGGAGCTGTTTTTT,CASSPPKGVNTGELFF
-,TRBV19,once,TRBJ1-3,TGTGCCAGTAGTAAGGGCAGGGATGGTGTAGGAAACACCATATATTTT,CASSKGRDGVGNTIYF
TRBD1,TRBV5-1,once,TRBJ1-1,TGCGCCAGCAGCCGCGACAGGGGTGGCTCTGAAGCTTTCTTT,CASSRDRGGSEAFF
TRBD1,TRBV6-1,few,TRBJ2-7,TGTGCCAGCAGTGGACAGGGGCTGACCTACGAGCAGTACTTC,CASSGQGLTYEQYF
-,TRBV4-1,-,TRBJ1-1,TGCGCCAGCAGCCGGACACAGGGTTCTAGTGAAGCTTTCTTT,CASSRTQGSSEAFF
TRBD1,TRBV12-5,-,TRBJ2-7,TGTGCTAGTGGCAGGGACAGGGGGCAGGACGAGCAGTACTTC,CASGRDRGQDEQYF
TRBD1,TRBV25-1,-,TRBJ1-1,TGTGCCAGCTGGGGAGGGACAGGGAGCATTGCTTTCTTT,CASWGGTGSIAFF
-,TRBV6-5,-,TRBJ1-5,TGTGCCAGCAGTTCCGCGGGGACGGGCAATCAGCCCCAGCATTTT,CASSSAGTGNQPQHF
-,TRBV27,-,TRBJ1-1,TGTGCCAGCAGTCTGCAGGGCAGAGCAGCTTTCTTT,CASSLQGRAAFF
TRBD1,TRBV19,-,TRBJ1-2,TGTGCCAGTAGTACTCGGGACAGGGCCTACTATGGCTACACCTTC,CASSTRDRAYYGYTF
-,TRBV11-2,-,TRBJ1-6,TGTGCCAGCAGCTCGCAACTCAATTCACCCCTCCACTTT,CASSSQLNSPLHF
TRBD1,TRBV6-1,-,TRBJ1-5,TGTGCCGGAAAGACAGGGGGGCCTGGTCAGCCCCAGCATTTT,CAGKTGGPGQPQHF
TRBD1,TRBV10-3,-,TRBJ1-3,TGTGCCACCCGGACAGGGTTGGAAGGAAACACCATATATTTT,CATRTGLEGNTIYF
-,TRBV6-1,-,TRBJ2-7,TGTGCCAGCAGTGAAGGGGGGCCCTACGAGCAGTACTTC,CASSEGGPYEQYF
-,TRBV28,-,TRBJ1-2,TGTGCCAGCAGTTTGACCGGAGGTAGGGGGTACACCTTC,CASSLTGGRGYTF
-,TRBV25-1,-,TRBJ1-1,TGTGCCAGCAGTGTCAGGGTCGGTGAAGCTTTCTTT,CASSVRVGEAFF
TRBD1,TRBV11-2,-,TRBJ2-7,TGTGCCAGCAGCCCCGGACAGGGAATCTCCTACGAGCAGTACTTC,CASSPGQGISYEQYF
TRBD1,TRBV28,-,TRBJ1-1,TGTGCCAGCAGTCCTCCAGACAGGGGGCGGACTGAAGCTTTCTTT,CASSPPDRGRTEAFF
-,TRBV11-2,-,TRBJ2-7,TGTGCCAGCAGCCGGTCGGCAGGAGAGCAGTACTTC,CASSRSAGEQYF
TRBD2,TRBV5-4,-,TRBJ2-7,TGTGCCAGCAGCATAGGGACTAGCGGGAGGGGCTACGAGCAGTACTTC,CASSIGTSGRGYEQYF
-,TRBV5-5,-,TRBJ2-7,TGTGCCAGCAGACAGGAGGACAGTTCCTACGAGCAGTACTTC,CASRQEDSSYEQYF
-,TRBV5-6,-,TRBJ1-2,TGTGCCAGCAGCTTGGGGTGGGCCTCTCCCTATGGCTACACCTTC,CASSLGWASPYGYTF
-,TRBV11-3,-,TRBJ2-3,TGTGCCAGCAGCTTAGACAGCGAAGATACGCAGTATTTT,CASSLDSEDTQYF
-,TRBV5-1,-,TRBJ1-1,TGCGCCAGCAGCTTTTGGGGGGACACTGAAGCTTTCTTT,CASSFWGDTEAFF
-,TRBV19,-,TRBJ1-2,TGTGCCAGTAGTATAGGGCCGGGGGCTAACTATGGCTACACCTTC,CASSIGPGANYGYTF
TRBD1,TRBV6-5,-,TRBJ1-2,TGTGCCAGCACCAGAGGGGCGACAGGGGGATATGGCTACACCTTC,CASTRGATGGYGYTF
TRBD1,TRBV5-1,-,TRBJ2-5,TGCGCCAGCAGCTTCACAGGGGGCGCAGGAGAGACCCAGTACTTC,CASSFTGGAGETQYF
-,TRBV7-2,-,TRBJ1-2,TGTGCCAGCAGCCCCCGTTCCTATGGCTACACCTTC,CASSPRSYGYTF
-,TRBV30,few,TRBJ1-3,TGTGCCTGGAGCGCTTTCGGGAACACCATATATTTT,CAWSAFGNTIYF
TRBD1,TRBV6-4,-,TRBJ1-2,TGTGCCAGCAGCCCGGGACAGGCCTATGGCTACACCTTC,CASSPGQAYGYTF